The 7 T cell receptor beta chains presented below share a single source sample, sequenced in a study of shared clonotypes between healthy human individuals (dated by TCRdb to 2018 to 2021). The protocol used for the library was the immunoSEQ multiplex PCR assay. TCRdb re-hosts the immuneACCESS table, in-frame sequences only. Its copies lack some clones; in the studies checked, an unresolved V gene accounts for under half of them, and the cause for the rest is not known. In this sample the table shows some 600,000 clones, approximately 96% of which occur a single time. The ten largest clones add up to less than 0.12% of the sample. CD8 naive samples consisted of CD45RO-negative cells that were positively selected for CCR7, yielding a CD45RA+CCR7+ population without TemRA cells. Sequencing used naive CD8+ T cells sorted from blood. The intended sense of this specimen's cell subset or site label: CD45RA+CCR7+. The receptors stem from a woman in her 30s in good health.

The rearrangement links TRBV12-5 to TRBJ1-2; the D gene is possibly TRBD1 (5 bases). CDR3 length: 16 amino acids. Germline V gives CDR1 LGHNT, CDR2 FRNRAP. Trimming shortened V by 3 bases and J by 5 bases, and 19 bases separated the two germline ends. CDR3 residues: CASGFSEDTKTYGYTF. The CDR3 nucleotides are TGTGCTAGTGGTTTCTCTGAGGACACCAAAACTTATGGCTACACCTTC.

V usage is TRBV28 and J usage is TRBJ1-2, with D possibly being TRBD1 (6 bases). This CDR3 is 17 amino acids long. Trimming shortened V by 5 bases and J by 0 bases, and 19 bases separated the two germline ends. Per the germline V gene, CDR1 is MDHEN and CDR2 is SYDVKM. The CDR3, as DNA: TGTGCCAGCAGTCTGGGGTGGGGGGCCCTCGCTAACTATGGCTACACCTTC. Protein sequence: CASSLGWGALANYGYTF.

This clone has a single count. The chain couples TRBV7-9 to TRBJ1-2; 9 bases fit TRBD1. The CDR3 spans 16 residues. Germline CDR1 and CDR2: SEHNR and FQNEAQ (reference sequence). V lost 3 bases and J lost 6; bases outside the gene matches: 11. The CDR3 DNA reads TGTGCCAGCAGCTTCGGCGGGACAGGGCATATACATGGCTACACCTTC. Its protein product is CASSFGGTGHIHGYTF.

This rearrangement joins TRBV19 to TRBJ2-3; TRBD1 agrees at 8 bases. The CDR3 covers 14 residues. The germline CDR1 and CDR2 sequences are LNHDA and SQIVND (reference sequence). The junction had 5 bases not matched to a gene; V was cut back by 5 bases and J by 4 bases. CDR3 in amino acids: CASSSDRVADTQYF. The CDR3 nucleotides are TGTGCCAGTAGTTCGGACAGGGTAGCAGATACGCAGTATTTT. Using reference TRBV19 and TRBJ2-3 for the parts outside the CDR3, the full variable domain is DGGITQSPKYLFRKEGQNVTLSCEQNLNHDAMYWYRQDPGQGLRLIYYSQIVNDFQKGDIAEGYSVSREKKESFPLTVTSAQKNPTAFYLCASSSDRVADTQYFGPGTRLTVL.

V usage is TRBV27 and J usage is TRBJ1-5, with a weak D call TRBD1 (5 bases). Trimming took off 7 bases at V and 0 bases at J, with 13 bases between the two ends. Germline lookup yields CDR1 MNHEY and CDR2 SMNVEV (reference sequence). The CDR3 runs to 15 residues. The chain's CDR3 is CASISTDYSNQPQHF. The CDR3 bases are TGTGCCAGCATCTCGACAGATTATAGCAATCAGCCCCAGCATTTT.

DNA for the CDR3: TGTGCCAGCAGACCCGACAGGGAATATGAAAAACTGTTTTTT. It is translated as CASRPDREYEKLFF. V and J are TRBV2 and TRBJ1-4; TRBD1 matches at 7 bases. The CDR3 runs to 14 residues. Per the germline V gene, CDR1 is SNHLY and CDR2 is FYNNEI. V was pared by 6 bases and J by 6 bases, with 7 bases of the junction left unmatched.

The gene calls are TRBV7-2 and TRBJ2-1, with a tentative D call TRBD2 (7 bases). V was trimmed by 3 bases and J by 10 bases, leaving 10 bases between them. The length of the CDR3 is 12 residues. Germline CDR1 and CDR2: SGHTA and FQGNSA. The CDR3 protein is CASSFGGLEQFF. The CDR3 DNA is TGTGCCAGCAGCTTCGGGGGGCTAGAGCAGTTCTTC.